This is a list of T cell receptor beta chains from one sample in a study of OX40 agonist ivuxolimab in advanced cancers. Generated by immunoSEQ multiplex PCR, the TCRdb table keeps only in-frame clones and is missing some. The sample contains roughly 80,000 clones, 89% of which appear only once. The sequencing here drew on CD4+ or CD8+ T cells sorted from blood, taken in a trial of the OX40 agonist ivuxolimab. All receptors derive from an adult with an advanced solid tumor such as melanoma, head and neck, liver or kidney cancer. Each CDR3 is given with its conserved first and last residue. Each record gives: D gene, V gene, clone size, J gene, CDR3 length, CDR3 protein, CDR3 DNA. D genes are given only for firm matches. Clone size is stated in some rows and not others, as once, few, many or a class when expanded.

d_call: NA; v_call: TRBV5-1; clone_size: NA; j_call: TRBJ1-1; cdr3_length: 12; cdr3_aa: CASGPGGAEAFF; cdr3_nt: TGCGCCAGCGGCCCCGGGGGCGCTGAAGCTTTCTTT
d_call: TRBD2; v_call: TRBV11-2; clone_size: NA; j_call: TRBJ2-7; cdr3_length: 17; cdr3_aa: CASSITSGRANSYEQYF; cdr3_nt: TGTGCCAGCAGCATTACTAGCGGGAGGGCTAACTCCTACGAGCAGTACTTC
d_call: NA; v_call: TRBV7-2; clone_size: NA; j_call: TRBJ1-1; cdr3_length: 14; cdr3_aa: CASTLQGGITEAFF; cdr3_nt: TGTGCCAGCACCCTACAGGGTGGGATCACTGAAGCTTTCTTT
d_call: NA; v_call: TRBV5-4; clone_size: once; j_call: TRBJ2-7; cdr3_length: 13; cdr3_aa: CACGPGTPYEQYF; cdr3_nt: TGTGCCTGTGGGCCGGGGACCCCCTACGAGCAGTACTTC
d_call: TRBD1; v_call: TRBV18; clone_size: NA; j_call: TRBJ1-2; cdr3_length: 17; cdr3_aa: CASSPSPYGDRVGGYTF; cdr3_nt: TGTGCCAGCTCACCTTCCCCGTACGGGGACAGGGTTGGTGGCTACACCTTC
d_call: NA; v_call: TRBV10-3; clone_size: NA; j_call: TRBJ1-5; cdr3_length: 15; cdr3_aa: CAISEDSGGNQPQHF; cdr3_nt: TGTGCCATCAGTGAAGACAGCGGCGGCAATCAGCCCCAGCATTTT
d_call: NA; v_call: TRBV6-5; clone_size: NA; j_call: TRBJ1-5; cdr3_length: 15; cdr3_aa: CASSTRAGGNQPQHF; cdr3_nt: TGTGCCAGCAGTACACGGGCAGGAGGGAATCAGCCCCAGCATTTT
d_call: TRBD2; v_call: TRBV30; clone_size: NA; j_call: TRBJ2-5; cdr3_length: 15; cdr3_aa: CASTSGRVLGETQYF; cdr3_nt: TGTGCCTCCACTAGCGGGAGGGTCCTGGGAGAGACCCAGTACTTC
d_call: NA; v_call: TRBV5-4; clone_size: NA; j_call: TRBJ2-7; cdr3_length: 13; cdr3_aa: CASSLWTTYEQYF; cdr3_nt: TGTGCCAGCAGCTTGTGGACGACCTACGAGCAGTACTTC
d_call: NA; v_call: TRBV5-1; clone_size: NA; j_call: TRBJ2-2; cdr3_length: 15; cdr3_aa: CASSPGLANTGELFF; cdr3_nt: TGCGCCAGCAGCCCGGGACTGGCGAACACCGGGGAGCTGTTTTTT
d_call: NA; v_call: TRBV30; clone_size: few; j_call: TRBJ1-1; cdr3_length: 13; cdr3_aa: CAWRESGTTEAFF; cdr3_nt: TGTGCCTGGAGGGAGTCGGGGACCACTGAAGCTTTCTTT
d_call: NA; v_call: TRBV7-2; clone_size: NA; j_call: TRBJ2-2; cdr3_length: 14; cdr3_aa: CASNPRRVTGELFF; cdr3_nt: TGTGCCAGCAATCCTAGACGGGTTACCGGGGAGCTGTTTTTT
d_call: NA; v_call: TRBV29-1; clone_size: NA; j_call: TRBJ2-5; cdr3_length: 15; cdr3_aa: CSVVGASGDQETQYF; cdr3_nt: TGCAGCGTTGTGGGGGCTAGCGGCGACCAAGAGACCCAGTACTTC
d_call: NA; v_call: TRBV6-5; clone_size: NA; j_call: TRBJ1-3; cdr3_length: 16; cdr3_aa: CASSYAGGQTGNTIYF; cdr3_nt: TGTGCCAGCAGTTACGCGGGGGGGCAGACAGGAAACACCATATATTTT
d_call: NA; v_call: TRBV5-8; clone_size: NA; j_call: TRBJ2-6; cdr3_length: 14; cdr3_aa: CASTRRFRANVLTF; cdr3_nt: TGTGCCAGCACAAGACGTTTTAGGGCCAACGTCCTGACTTTC
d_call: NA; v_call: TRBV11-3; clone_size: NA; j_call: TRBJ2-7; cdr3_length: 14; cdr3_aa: CASSLAPGIHEQYF; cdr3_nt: TGTGCCAGCAGCTTAGCACCAGGGATCCACGAGCAGTACTTC
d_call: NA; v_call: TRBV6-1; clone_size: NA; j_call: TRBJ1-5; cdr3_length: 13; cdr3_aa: CASRSNSNQPQHF; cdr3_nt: TGTGCCAGCAGGAGCAATAGCAATCAGCCCCAGCATTTT
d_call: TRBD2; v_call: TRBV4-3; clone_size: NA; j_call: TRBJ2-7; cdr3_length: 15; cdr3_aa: CASSQGGGRSYEQYF; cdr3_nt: TGCGCCAGCAGCCAAGGCGGCGGGAGGTCCTACGAGCAGTACTTC
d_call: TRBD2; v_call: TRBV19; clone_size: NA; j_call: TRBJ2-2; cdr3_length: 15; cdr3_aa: CASRSSGRNTGELFF; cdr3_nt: TGTGCCAGTAGGTCTAGCGGGAGGAACACCGGGGAGCTGTTTTTT
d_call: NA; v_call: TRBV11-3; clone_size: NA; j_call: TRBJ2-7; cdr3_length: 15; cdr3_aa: CASSLSSPFRGEQYF; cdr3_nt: TGTGCCAGCAGCTTAAGTTCCCCGTTCCGGGGCGAGCAGTACTTC
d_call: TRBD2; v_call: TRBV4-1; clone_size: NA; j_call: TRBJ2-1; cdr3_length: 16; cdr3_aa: CASSQDGTSGRNEQFF; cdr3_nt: TGCGCCAGCAGCCAAGATGGGACTAGCGGGAGAAATGAGCAGTTCTTC
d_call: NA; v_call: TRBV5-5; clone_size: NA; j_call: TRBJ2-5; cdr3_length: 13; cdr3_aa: CASSLGGRETQYF; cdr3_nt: TGTGCCAGCAGCTTGGGAGGAAGGGAGACCCAGTACTTC
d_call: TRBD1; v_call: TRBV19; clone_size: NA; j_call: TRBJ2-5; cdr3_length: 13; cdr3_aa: CASSTGGQETQYF; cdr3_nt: TGTGCCAGTAGTACAGGGGGCCAAGAGACCCAGTACTTC
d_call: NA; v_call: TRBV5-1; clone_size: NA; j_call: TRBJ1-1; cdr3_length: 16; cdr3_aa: CASSLIGEEGNTEAFF; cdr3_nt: TGCGCCAGCAGCTTGATCGGGGAGGAAGGGAACACTGAAGCTTTCTTT
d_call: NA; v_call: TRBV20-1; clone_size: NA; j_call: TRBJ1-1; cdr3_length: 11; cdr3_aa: CSARGNTEAFF; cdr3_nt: TGCAGTGCTAGAGGTAACACTGAAGCTTTCTTT
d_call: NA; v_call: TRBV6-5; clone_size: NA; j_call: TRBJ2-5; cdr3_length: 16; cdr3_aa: CASSYASTQGWETQYF; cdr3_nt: TGTGCCAGCAGTTACGCTTCGACCCAGGGGTGGGAGACCCAGTACTTC
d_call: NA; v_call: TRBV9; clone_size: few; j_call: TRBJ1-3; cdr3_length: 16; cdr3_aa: CASSVDPSATGNTIYF; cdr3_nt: TGTGCCAGCAGCGTCGACCCCTCGGCAACTGGAAACACCATATATTTT
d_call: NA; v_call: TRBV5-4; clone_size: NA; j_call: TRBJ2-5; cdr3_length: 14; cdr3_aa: CASSLASVQETQYF; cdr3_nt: TGTGCCAGCAGCTTGGCCTCGGTTCAAGAGACCCAGTACTTC
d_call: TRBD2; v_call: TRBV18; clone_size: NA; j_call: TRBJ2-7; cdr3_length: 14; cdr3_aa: CASSPGGGRYEQYF; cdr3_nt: TGTGCCAGCTCACCAGGGGGAGGGCGTTACGAGCAGTACTTC
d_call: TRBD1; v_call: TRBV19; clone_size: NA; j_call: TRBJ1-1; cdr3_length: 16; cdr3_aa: CASSKGTGGIGTEAFF; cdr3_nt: TGTGCCAGTAGTAAAGGGACAGGGGGTATCGGCACTGAAGCTTTCTTT
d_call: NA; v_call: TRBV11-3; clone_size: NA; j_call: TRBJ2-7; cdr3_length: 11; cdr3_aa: CASSFTYEQYF; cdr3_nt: TGTGCCAGCAGCTTTACCTACGAGCAGTACTTC
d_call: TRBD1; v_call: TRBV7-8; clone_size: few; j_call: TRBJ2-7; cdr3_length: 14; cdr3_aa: CASSPRGQGYEQYF; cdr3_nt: TGTGCCAGCAGCCCGAGAGGACAGGGGTACGAGCAGTACTTC
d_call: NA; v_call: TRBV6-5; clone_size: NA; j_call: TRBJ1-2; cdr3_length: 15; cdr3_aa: CASSYSGLSNYGYTF; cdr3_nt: TGTGCCAGCAGTTATTCGGGACTGTCTAACTATGGCTACACCTTC
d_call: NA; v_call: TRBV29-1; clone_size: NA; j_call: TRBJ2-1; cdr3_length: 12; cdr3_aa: CSAISSYNEQFF; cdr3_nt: TGCAGCGCGATCAGCTCCTACAATGAGCAGTTCTTC
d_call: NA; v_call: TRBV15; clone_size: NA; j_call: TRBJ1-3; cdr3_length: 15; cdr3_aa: CATSRTADSGNTIYF; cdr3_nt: TGTGCCACCAGCCGGACAGCCGACTCTGGAAACACCATATATTTT
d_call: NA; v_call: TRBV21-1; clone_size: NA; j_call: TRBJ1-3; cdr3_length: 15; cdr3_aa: CASSKTPKVGNTIYF; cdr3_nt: TGTGCCAGCAGCAAAACTCCAAAGGTAGGAAACACCATATATTTT
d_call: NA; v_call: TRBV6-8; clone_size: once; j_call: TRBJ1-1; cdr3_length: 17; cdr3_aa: CASSYSGVVATNTEAFF; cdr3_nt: TGTGCCAGCAGTTACTCGGGTGTCGTGGCAACGAACACTGAAGCTTTCTTT
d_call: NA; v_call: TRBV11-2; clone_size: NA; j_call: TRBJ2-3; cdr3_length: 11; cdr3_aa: CASYAIDTQYF; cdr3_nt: TGTGCCAGCTATGCAATCGATACGCAGTATTTT
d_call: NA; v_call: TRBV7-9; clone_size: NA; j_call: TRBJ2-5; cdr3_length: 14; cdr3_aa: CASSPTVDQETQYF; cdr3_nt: TGTGCCAGCAGCCCAACGGTAGACCAAGAGACCCAGTACTTC
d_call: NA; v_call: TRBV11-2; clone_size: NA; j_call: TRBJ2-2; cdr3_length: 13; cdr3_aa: CASSSLYTGELFF; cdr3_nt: TGTGCCAGCAGCTCCCTCTACACCGGGGAGCTGTTTTTT
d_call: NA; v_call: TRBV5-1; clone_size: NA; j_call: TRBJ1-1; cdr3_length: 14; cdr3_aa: CASSPEQGRTEAFF; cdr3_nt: TGCGCCAGCAGCCCAGAACAGGGAAGAACTGAAGCTTTCTTT
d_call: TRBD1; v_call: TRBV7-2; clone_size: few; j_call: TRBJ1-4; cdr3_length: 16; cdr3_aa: CASSDGVDRYNEKLFF; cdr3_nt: TGTGCCAGCAGCGACGGCGTGGACAGGTATAATGAAAAACTGTTTTTT
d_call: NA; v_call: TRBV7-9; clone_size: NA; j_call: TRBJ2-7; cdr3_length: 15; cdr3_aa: CASSLAGAVSYEQYF; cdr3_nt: TGTGCCAGCAGCTTAGCAGGGGCGGTTTCCTACGAGCAGTACTTC
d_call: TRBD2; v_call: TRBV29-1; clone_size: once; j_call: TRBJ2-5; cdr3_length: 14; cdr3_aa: CSVDRAGDQETQYF; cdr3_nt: TGCAGCGTTGATCGAGCGGGAGACCAAGAGACCCAGTACTTC
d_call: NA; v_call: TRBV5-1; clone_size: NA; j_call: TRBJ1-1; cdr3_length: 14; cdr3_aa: CASSPGTLGTEAFF; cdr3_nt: TGCGCCAGCAGCCCGGGGACCCTGGGGACTGAAGCTTTCTTT
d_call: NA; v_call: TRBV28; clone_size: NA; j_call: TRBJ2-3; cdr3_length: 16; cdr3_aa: CASSLSGGGSTDTQYF; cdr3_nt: TGTGCCAGCAGTTTATCGGGCGGAGGATCCACAGATACGCAGTATTTT
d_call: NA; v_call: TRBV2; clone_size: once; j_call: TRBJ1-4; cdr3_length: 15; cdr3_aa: CASRARGVANEKLFF; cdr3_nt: TGTGCCAGCAGAGCTAGGGGGGTGGCTAATGAAAAACTGTTTTTT
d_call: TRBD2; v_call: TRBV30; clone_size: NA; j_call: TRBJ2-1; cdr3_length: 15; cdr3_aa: CAWSGGAGAYNEQFF; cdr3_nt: TGTGCCTGGAGTGGAGGAGCGGGGGCCTACAATGAGCAGTTCTTC
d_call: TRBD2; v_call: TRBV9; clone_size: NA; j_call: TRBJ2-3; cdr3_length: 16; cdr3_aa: CASSTVVGGGTDTQYF; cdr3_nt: TGTGCCAGCAGCACCGTAGTGGGGGGGGGCACAGATACGCAGTATTTT
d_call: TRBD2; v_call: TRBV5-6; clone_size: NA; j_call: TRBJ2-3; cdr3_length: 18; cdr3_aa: CASSFRGSGSVGTDTQYF; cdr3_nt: TGTGCCAGCAGCTTCCGGGGTAGCGGGAGTGTGGGGACAGATACGCAGTATTTT
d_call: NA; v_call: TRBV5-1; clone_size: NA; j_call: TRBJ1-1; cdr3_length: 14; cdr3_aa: CASSLRTENTEAFF; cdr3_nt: TGCGCCAGCAGCTTGCGGACAGAGAACACTGAAGCTTTCTTT
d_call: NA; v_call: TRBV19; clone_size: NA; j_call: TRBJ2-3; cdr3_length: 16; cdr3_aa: CASSIGREPPTDTQYF; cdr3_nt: TGTGCCAGTAGTATAGGACGGGAGCCCCCCACAGATACGCAGTATTTT
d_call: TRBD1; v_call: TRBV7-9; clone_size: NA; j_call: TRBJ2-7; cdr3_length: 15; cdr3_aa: CASSAETGWNYEQYF; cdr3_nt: TGTGCCAGCAGCGCAGAGACAGGGTGGAACTACGAGCAGTACTTC
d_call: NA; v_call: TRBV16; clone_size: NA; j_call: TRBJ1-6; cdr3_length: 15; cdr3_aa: CASSVSGRGNSPLHF; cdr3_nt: TGTGCCAGCAGCGTCTCAGGCAGGGGCAATTCACCCCTCCACTTT
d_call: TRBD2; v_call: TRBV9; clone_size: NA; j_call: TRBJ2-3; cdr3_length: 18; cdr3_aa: CASSVGLGGSYPPDTQYF; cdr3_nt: TGTGCCAGCAGCGTAGGTTTGGGGGGGAGCTACCCCCCAGATACGCAGTATTTT
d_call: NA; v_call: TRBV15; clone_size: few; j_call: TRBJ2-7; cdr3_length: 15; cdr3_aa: CATSRPIGGSYEQYF; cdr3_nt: TGTGCCACCAGCAGGCCCATTGGGGGGTCCTACGAGCAGTACTTC
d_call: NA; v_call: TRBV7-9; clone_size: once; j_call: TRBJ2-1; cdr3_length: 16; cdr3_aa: CASSLSLLSSYNEQFF; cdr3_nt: TGTGCCAGCAGCTTATCCCTTTTGAGCTCCTACAATGAGCAGTTCTTC
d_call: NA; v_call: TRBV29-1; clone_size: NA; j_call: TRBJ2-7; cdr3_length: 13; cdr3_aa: CSAYGPINYEQYF; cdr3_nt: TGCAGCGCCTACGGACCAATAAACTACGAGCAGTACTTC
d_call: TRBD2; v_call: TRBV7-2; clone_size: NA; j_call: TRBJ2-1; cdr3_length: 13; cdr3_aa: CASSLPGLAEQFF; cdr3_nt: TGTGCCAGCAGCTTACCGGGACTAGCTGAGCAGTTCTTC